The 19 T cell receptor beta chains below all came from one sample that was sequenced in a study of blood T cell repertoires in COVID-19. Sequenced by immunoSEQ multiplex PCR; TCRdb stores in-frame clones only, minus some. The repertoire holds 100,000 or so clones, with about 90% as singletons. Sequencing used peripheral blood. These receptors came from a human donor in a cohort sampled during active COVID-19.

J is TRBJ2-3 and V is TRBV7-2; 7 positions agree with TRBD2. The germline gives CDR1 SGHTA, CDR2 FQGNSA. Trimming took 2 bases from V and 6 from J; bases not matched to a gene: 5. The CDR3 loop spans 14 amino acids. The CDR3 DNA sequence: TGTGCCAGCAGCTTAACGGGAGGAGTGGATACGCAGTATTTT. This codes for CASSLTGGVDTQYF.

V usage is TRBV28 and J usage is TRBJ1-6; TRBD1 aligns across 9 bases. This CDR3 is 14 amino acids long. The germline V gene has CDR1 MDHEN and CDR2 SYDVKM. Losses at the gene ends were 7 bases for V and 6 bases for J; bases not matched to a gene: 4. The CDR3 reads CASNPGQGNSPLHF. DNA for the CDR3: TGTGCCAGCAATCCGGGACAGGGTAATTCACCCCTCCACTTT.

The gene calls are TRBV6-6 and TRBJ1-1; weak D call: TRBD1 (5 bases). Germline V gene lookup returns CDR1 MNHNY and CDR2 SVGAGI (reference sequence). This CDR3 is 12 amino acids long. Trimming took off 9 bases at V and 1 base at J, with 9 bases between the two ends. CDR3 DNA sequence: TGTGCCAGTCGCACAGGGAACACTGAAGCTTTCTTT. Encoded protein: CASRTGNTEAFF.

The gene calls are TRBV21-1 and TRBJ2-1; the D call TRBD1 from the table was never checked on the DNA. TRBV21-1 is deemed a pseudogene. The CDR3 consists of 15 residues. The DNA of the CDR3 is TGTGCCAGCAGCAAAGCGACGGGACAGCACAATGAGCAGTTCTTC. Encoded protein: CASSKATGQHNEQFF.

This chain connects TRBV18 to TRBJ1-1; D may be TRBD1 (5 bases). The length of the CDR3 is 16 residues. The V gene lost 3 bases and the J gene lost 1 base, with 15 bases spanning the gap. Germline V gene lookup returns CDR1 KGHSH and CDR2 LQKENI. The CDR3 region has the DNA TGTGCCAGCTCACCCCCCGGGGGGAGACCGAACACTGAAGCTTTCTTT. It yields the protein CASSPPGGRPNTEAFF.

This clone was recorded only once. The chain carries TRBV11-3 and TRBJ2-1; 13 bases match TRBD2. Germline CDR1 reads SGHNT; CDR2 reads YENEEA. This CDR3 comprises 15 residues. V was pared by 3 bases and J by 7 bases, with 3 bases of the junction left unmatched. CDR3 nucleotides: TGTGCCAGCAGCTTCGAGGGACTAGCGGGAAATGAGCAGTTCTTC. Translated, it gives CASSFEGLAGNEQFF.

V is TRBV9 and J is TRBJ2-1; the match to TRBD2 covers 10 bases. Germline V CDR1 and CDR2: SGDLS, YYNGEE. V dropped 1 base and J dropped 8; count of bases not matched to a gene: 9. There are 16 residues in the CDR3. As DNA, the CDR3 is TGTGCCAGCAGCGTACCTAGCGGGAGCGGGGTCGATGAGCAGTTCTTC. The encoded protein is CASSVPSGSGVDEQFF.

V and J are TRBV6-5 and TRBJ1-2; D might be TRBD1 (5 bases). Germline loops: CDR1 MNHEY, CDR2 SVGAGI. The ends were cut back, 5 bases at V and 6 bases at J, with 19 bases in the middle. The CDR3 consists of 15 residues. The DNA for the CDR3 is TGTGCCAGCAGTCCGCCGTCGGGGGGGGAGGATGGCTACACCTTC. Protein sequence: CASSPPSGGEDGYTF.

This clone showed up just a few times. The V and J genes are TRBV10-3 and TRBJ2-5; the match to TRBD2 covers 10 bases. The CDR3 is 18 residues long. After removal of 4 bases from V and 7 bases from J, the junction contained 18 bases not matched to a gene. Germline V lookup: CDR1 ENHRY, CDR2 SYGVKD. DNA for the CDR3: TGTGCCATCAGTGGTCGTCGGACTAGCGGACAAGTAGAGGGGACCCAGTACTTC. Translating gives CAISGRRTSGQVEGTQYF.

This chain joins TRBV7-8 and TRBJ2-1; no reliable D call. Germline-derived CDR1 and CDR2 are SGHVS and FQNEAQ. V was pared by 5 bases and J by 0 bases, with 14 bases between. CDR3 length: 16 amino acids. CDR3 sequence (DNA): TGTGCCAGCAGCCCTCATCTAGTGTTCTCCTACAATGAGCAGTTCTTC. This codes for CASSPHLVFSYNEQFF. Filled out from reference TRBV7-8 and TRBJ2-1, the complete variable domain reads GAGVSQSPRYKVAKRGQDVALRCDPISGHVSLFWYQQALGQGPEFLTYFQNEAQLDKSGLPSDRFFAERPEGSVSTLKIQRTQQEDSAVYLCASSPHLVFSYNEQFFGPGTRLTVL.

The chain couples TRBV5-1 to TRBJ1-4; 7 bases line up with TRBD1. The CDR3 is 15 residues long. CDR1 and CDR2 (germline): SGHRS, YFSETQ. With V trimmed by 3 bases and J by 8 bases, 10 bases remained unmatched. As DNA, the CDR3 is TGCGCCAGCAGCTCGACAGGGAACGGTTTGGAAAAACTGTTTTTT. This encodes CASSSTGNGLEKLFF. The complete variable domain, with remaining parts taken from reference TRBV5-1 and TRBJ1-4, reads KAGVTQTPRYLIKTRGQQVTLSCSPISGHRSVSWYQQTPGQGLQFLFEYFSETQRNKGNFPGRFSGRQFSNSRSEMNVSTLELGDSALYLCASSSTGNGLEKLFFGSGTQLSVL.

This clone was detected a few times. The rearrangement links TRBV7-9 to TRBJ1-1; D is perhaps TRBD1 (6 bases). The germline V and J ends were trimmed by 5 bases and 1 base, with 20 bases remaining between them. Germline values: CDR1 SEHNR, CDR2 FQNEAQ (reference sequence). The CDR3 is 17 residues long. The CDR3 region is CASSPGVQGPKNTEAFF. CDR3 coding DNA: TGTGCCAGCAGCCCAGGGGTTCAGGGCCCCAAGAACACTGAAGCTTTCTTT.

The V and J genes are TRBV9 and TRBJ2-1; possibly TRBD2 for D (5 bases). This CDR3 region has 13 residues. V was pared by 8 bases and J by 1 base, with 10 bases between. Germline-derived CDR1 and CDR2 are SGDLS and YYNGEE. CDR3 DNA: TGTGCCAGTTCGGACTCTTCCTACAATGAGCAGTTCTTC. This gives the protein CASSDSSYNEQFF.

The CDR3 DNA sequence: TGCAGTGCTAGTTACAGGGTCGGATCACCCCTCCACTTT. Encoded protein: CSASYRVGSPLHF. The chain combines TRBV20-1 with TRBJ1-6, with D perhaps matching TRBD1 (6 bases). The length of the CDR3 is 13 residues. Trimming shortened V by 3 bases and J by 10 bases, and 13 bases separated the two germline ends. The germline CDR1 and CDR2 sequences are DFQATT and SNEGSKA (reference sequence).

This clone appeared a few times. The V gene is TRBV9, the J gene TRBJ1-2; TRBD1 agrees at 10 bases. V lost 4 bases and J lost 6; bases outside the gene matches: 6. The germline CDR1 and CDR2 sequences are SGDLS and YYNGEE. This CDR3 comprises 14 residues. The CDR3: CASSKTGGSNGYTF. The CDR3 DNA follows: TGTGCCAGCAGCAAGACAGGGGGCTCGAATGGCTACACCTTC.

This sequence joins TRBV18 and TRBJ2-3; no clear D. V lost 3 bases, J lost 1 base, and 14 bases lay in between. The CDR3 spans 16 residues. CDR1 and CDR2 (germline): KGHSH, LQKENI. CDR3 bases: TGTGCCAGCTCACCCGCATTAATTGAGGGCACAGATACGCAGTATTTT. Translated, it gives CASSPALIEGTDTQYF.

The CDR3 DNA reads TGTGCCAGCAGCCGCGCCGGGACAGGGTCGGAGGGAAACACCATATATTTT. Translated, it gives CASSRAGTGSEGNTIYF. The chain recombines TRBV3-1 (or the pseudogene TRBV3-2) with TRBJ1-3; 9 positions match TRBD1. CDR1 LGHDT and CDR2 YNNKEL come from the germline V gene (reference sequence). The CDR3 sequence is 17 residues long. The V segment lost 4 bases and the J segment 4 bases; nucleotides outside the gene matches: 11.

The genes are TRBV28 and TRBJ1-6; tentatively, D is TRBD1 (6 bases). V was cut by 5 bases and J by 7 bases, with 15 bases left in between. The CDR3 contains 15 residues. Germline CDR1 and CDR2: MDHEN and SYDVKM. CDR3 DNA: TGTGCCAGCAGTCCACCGGGACAAAACAATTCACCCCTCCACTTT. Encoded protein: CASSPPGQNNSPLHF.

J is TRBJ1-4 and V is TRBV4-2; 7 nucleotides match TRBD1. From germline, CDR1 is LGHNA and CDR2 YNFKEQ. This CDR3 is built from 14 residues. V shed 1 base and J 8 bases; nucleotides not matched to a gene: 4. The CDR3 here is CASSQGQGQEKLFF. The CDR3 DNA is TGTGCCAGCAGCCAAGGACAGGGTCAAGAAAAACTGTTTTTT.